Presented here are 4 T cell receptor beta chains from one specimen sequenced in a study of CD8 T cells in Susac syndrome. RNA totalling about 0.45 to 1 ug underwent reverse transcription with random hexamers. TCRdb called the immunoSEQ multiplex PCR reads again in MiXCR, with one record for every CDR3 protein. Here the sample spans roughly 130,000 distinct CDR3 sequences, approximately 96% being singletons. The specimen sequenced was CD4+ T cells from PBMCs. Receptor source: a human donor with multiple sclerosis.

The genes are TRBV19 and TRBJ1-2, with 7 bases that match TRBD1. V lost 1 base, J lost 5 bases, and 7 bases stayed unmatched. Germline V gene sequence: CDR1 LNHDA, CDR2 SQIVND (reference sequence). This CDR3 is built from 15 residues. The CDR3 DNA follows: TGTGCCAGTAGTATAGGCCCGGACAGGATTTATGGCTACACCTTC. This translates into CASSIGPDRIYGYTF.

The chain joins TRBV28 to TRBJ2-5, with D uncertain. CDR1 is MDHEN, CDR2 SYDVKM, per germline. This CDR3 region has 12 residues. V was clipped by 6 bases and J by 4 bases, with 9 bases between them. The CDR3, as DNA: TGTGCCAGCAGCGGTGGGCCAGAGACCCAGTACTTC. Protein product: CASSGGPETQYF.

The chain couples TRBV9 to TRBJ1-5, with D unresolved. The length of the CDR3 is 15 residues. The germline V gene has CDR1 SGDLS and CDR2 YYNGEE. With 6 bases removed from V and 12 bases from J, the gap between germline ends came to 25 bases. The CDR3 DNA is TGTGCCAGCAACCTCCGGACTAAAGTTGAGTTGGTCCAGCATTTT. Translated, it gives CASNLRTKVELVQHF.

The genes are TRBV3-1 and TRBJ2-7; 8 bases line up with TRBD2. The CDR3 totals 15 residues. Germline V CDR1 and CDR2: LGHDT, YNNKEL (reference sequence). The V segment lost 4 bases and the J segment 5 bases; nucleotides outside the gene matches: 10. The CDR3 protein is CASSLTGTRGHEQYF. For the CDR3, the DNA is TGTGCCAGCAGCCTAACCGGGACTAGAGGCCACGAGCAGTACTTC.